The 2 T cell receptor beta chains given below trace back to one sample, sequenced in a study of T cell responses to AZD1222 COVID-19 vaccine. TCRdb's copy holds only in-frame clones and misses some; the assay was immunoSEQ multiplex PCR. The sample has about 170,000 clones, over 75% seen once. The source was peripheral blood, collected on day 0 of AZD1222 vaccination. These receptors came from an adult in good health.

This chain uses TRBV10-3 with TRBJ1-1; no firm D call. The CDR3 consists of 11 residues. Germline CDR1 reads ENHRY; CDR2 reads SYGVKD. V lost 11 bases, J lost 4 bases, and 11 bases lay in between. The CDR3 loop is CARFWSTEAFF. The CDR3 DNA reads as TGTGCCCGCTTCTGGAGCACTGAAGCTTTCTTT.

This clone has a single count. For the CDR3, the DNA is TGTGCCAGCAGCTTTATAGAGAACACTGAAGCTTTCTTT. Translated, it gives CASSFIENTEAFF. V is TRBV7-9 and J is TRBJ1-1, with no clear D. The CDR3 spans 13 residues. Trimming pared 3 bases from V and 1 base from J, leaving 6 bases between. In germline, CDR1 is SEHNR, CDR2 FQNEAQ (reference sequence).